These T cell receptor beta chains were read from a single sample in a study of a mutant IDH1 vaccine in newly diagnosed glioma. Measured with immunoSEQ multiplex PCR; TCRdb has only the in-frame clones, and not every one. The sample consists of around 62,000 clones, about 88% of them appearing once. These TCRs' antigens remain unknown. Specimen: PBMCs, collected from a glioma patient whose treatment included an IDH1 peptide vaccine. These receptor sequences come from a man aged 40-49 years with glioma. CDR3s leave out the opening cysteine and the closing phenylalanine or tryptophan. Clone size is stated in some rows and not others, as once, few, many or a class when expanded.

TRBV4-1	.	TRBJ1-6	ASSQDGSSQNSPLH
TRBV19	.	TRBJ2-1	ASTGMDLQGGEQF
TRBV27	once	TRBJ2-1	ASKGGTSGEQF
TRBV6-1	.	TRBJ1-2	ASSEQAGATNYGYT
TRBV5-8	once	TRBJ1-2	ASSLNGRGYT
TRBV19	.	TRBJ1-5	ASSSLTGGNQPQH
TRBV2	.	TRBJ2-7	ASSDGPNRHEQY
TRBV7-8	.	TRBJ1-2	ASSLGSRGNYGYT
TRBV7-2	.	TRBJ1-5	ASSSTGHSNQPQH
TRBV21-1	.	TRBJ1-4	ASTSPMDRF
TRBV7-3	.	TRBJ2-7	ASSLGTGSGGEQY
TRBV19	.	TRBJ2-1	ASGSLTMYNEQF
TRBV7-9	.	TRBJ2-5	ASSLVGQLRSETQY
TRBV4-2	once	TRBJ1-5	ASSYLRTGDGNQPQH
TRBV7-2	.	TRBJ1-6	ASRSNIRDIYNSPLH
TRBV5-4	.	TRBJ2-2	ASSLPGQGNTGELF
TRBV2	.	TRBJ1-4	ASSEGQRQSNGKLF
TRBV18	once	TRBJ1-1	ASSPRGGDTEAF
TRBV28	.	TRBJ1-2	ASSGGGPVPRGYT
TRBV6-5	.	TRBJ2-6	ASSSRQGSGANVLT
TRBV6-5	.	TRBJ1-1	ASSYLAQGDTEAF
TRBV30	few	TRBJ1-5	AWSGGNQPQH
TRBV30	.	TRBJ1-4	AWSVTDNEKLF
TRBV27	.	TRBJ1-1	ASSNRGSSIEAF
TRBV6-4	.	TRBJ2-2	ASSARAPGELF
TRBV19	.	TRBJ1-5	ASSIQGGNQPQH
TRBV7-2	.	TRBJ2-1	ASSVGLAAYYSYNEQF
TRBV6-4	.	TRBJ2-1	ASSDSSVGSNEQF
TRBV2	.	TRBJ2-2	ASLPIGLAGTGELF
TRBV29-1	.	TRBJ2-2	SVPRSTGELF
TRBV11-2	few	TRBJ2-1	ASTSWGNEQF
TRBV18	.	TRBJ2-1	ASSPGTGLSYNEQF
TRBV6-1	few	TRBJ2-2	ASSVSGDTGELF
TRBV2	once	TRBJ2-2	ASSEAWRGRAGELF
TRBV30	.	TRBJ1-5	AWRGPGAGQPQH
TRBV28	once	TRBJ1-5	ASSSPGTGVQPQH
TRBV27	.	TRBJ2-2	ASHPRGLNTGELF
TRBV14	.	TRBJ2-4	ASSQDPLADRHKNIQY
TRBV27	.	TRBJ2-7	ASSSLSGTSGRLNEQY
TRBV6-1	.	TRBJ2-7	ASSAIRDGSYEQY
TRBV7-2	.	TRBJ2-1	ASSSQAGVWEQF
TRBV18	.	TRBJ1-2	ASSPPHGYT
TRBV18	.	TRBJ1-4	ASSPERGLATNEKLF
TRBV7-9	.	TRBJ2-1	ASSLGAVGGNEQF
TRBV27	.	TRBJ1-2	ASSLLGFAGVSYGYT
TRBV6-6	once	TRBJ2-7	ASQRGTADYEQY
TRBV19	once	TRBJ1-4	ASSRGVGEKLF
TRBV7-2	.	TRBJ2-1	ASSFRGIASNEQF
TRBV11-2	.	.	ASRLGVEQY
TRBV4-1	.	TRBJ2-1	ASSQDRENEQF
TRBV2	.	TRBJ2-5	ASSDGTGVPQY
TRBV5-6	.	TRBJ1-1	ASSSPPWGLAF
TRBV11-2	.	TRBJ1-4	ASSLRDRGLPNEKLF
TRBV11-2	once	TRBJ1-3	ASSLDASSGNTIY
TRBV28	.	TRBJ1-5	ASSFGQGVTQPQH
TRBV10-1	.	TRBJ2-3	ASSQGTVLGDTQY
TRBV14	.	TRBJ2-7	ASSRGGPTYEQY
TRBV30	few	TRBJ1-1	AWSWGTSNTEAF
TRBV19	.	TRBJ1-2	ASSPGRYGYT